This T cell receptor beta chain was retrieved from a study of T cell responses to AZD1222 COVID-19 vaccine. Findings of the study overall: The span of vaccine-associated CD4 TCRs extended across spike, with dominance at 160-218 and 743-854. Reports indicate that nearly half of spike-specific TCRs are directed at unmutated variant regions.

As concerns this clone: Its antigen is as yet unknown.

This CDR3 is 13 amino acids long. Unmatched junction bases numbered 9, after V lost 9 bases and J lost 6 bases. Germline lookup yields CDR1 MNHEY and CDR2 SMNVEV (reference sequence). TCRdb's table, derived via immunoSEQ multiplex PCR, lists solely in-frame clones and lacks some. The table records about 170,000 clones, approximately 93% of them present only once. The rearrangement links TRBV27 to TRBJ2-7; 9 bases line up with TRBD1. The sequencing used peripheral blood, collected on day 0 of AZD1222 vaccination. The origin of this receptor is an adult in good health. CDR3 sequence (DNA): TGTGCCAGTACGGGACAGGGATTTACCGAGCAGTACTTC. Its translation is CASTGQGFTEQYF.